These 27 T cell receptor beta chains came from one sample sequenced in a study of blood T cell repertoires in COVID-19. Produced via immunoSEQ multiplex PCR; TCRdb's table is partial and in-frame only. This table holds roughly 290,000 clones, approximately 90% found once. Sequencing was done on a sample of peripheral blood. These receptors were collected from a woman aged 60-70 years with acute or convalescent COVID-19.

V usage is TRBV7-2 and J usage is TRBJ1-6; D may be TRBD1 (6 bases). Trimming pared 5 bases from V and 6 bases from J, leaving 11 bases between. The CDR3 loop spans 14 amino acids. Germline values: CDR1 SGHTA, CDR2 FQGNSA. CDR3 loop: CASSLGDTNSPLHF. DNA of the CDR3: TGTGCCAGCAGCCTTGGGGACACTAATTCACCCCTCCACTTT.

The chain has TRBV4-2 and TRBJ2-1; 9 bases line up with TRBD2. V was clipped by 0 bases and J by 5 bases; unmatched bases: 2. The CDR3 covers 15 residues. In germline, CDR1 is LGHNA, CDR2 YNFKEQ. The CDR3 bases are TGTGCCAGCAGCCAAGATCTAGCGGGGAACAATGAGCAGTTCTTC. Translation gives CASSQDLAGNNEQFF.

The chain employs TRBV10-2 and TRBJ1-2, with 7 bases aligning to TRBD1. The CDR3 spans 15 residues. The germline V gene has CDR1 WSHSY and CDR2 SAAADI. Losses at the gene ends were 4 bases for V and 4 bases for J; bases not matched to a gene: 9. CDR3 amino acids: CASSALTGSLYGYTF. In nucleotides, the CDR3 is TGCGCCAGCAGTGCATTGACAGGGTCCCTCTATGGCTACACCTTC.

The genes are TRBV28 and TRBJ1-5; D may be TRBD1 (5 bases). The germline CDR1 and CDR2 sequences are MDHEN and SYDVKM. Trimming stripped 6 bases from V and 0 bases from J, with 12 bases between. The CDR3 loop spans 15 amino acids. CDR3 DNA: TGTGCCAGCAGCGGGGAGGGGCGTAGCAATCAGCCCCAGCATTTT. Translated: CASSGEGRSNQPQHF.

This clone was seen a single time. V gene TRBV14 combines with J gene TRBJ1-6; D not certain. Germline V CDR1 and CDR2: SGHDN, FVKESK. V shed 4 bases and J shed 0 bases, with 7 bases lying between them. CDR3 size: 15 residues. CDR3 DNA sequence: TGTGCCAGCAGCCCTCGAGACTCCTATAATTCACCCCTCCACTTT. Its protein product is CASSPRDSYNSPLHF. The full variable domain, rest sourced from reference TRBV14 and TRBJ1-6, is EAGVTQFPSHSVIEKGQTVTLRCDPISGHDNLYWYRRVMGKEIKFLLHFVKESKQDESGMPNNRFLAERTGGTYSTLKVQPAELEDSGVYFCASSPRDSYNSPLHFGNGTRLTVT.

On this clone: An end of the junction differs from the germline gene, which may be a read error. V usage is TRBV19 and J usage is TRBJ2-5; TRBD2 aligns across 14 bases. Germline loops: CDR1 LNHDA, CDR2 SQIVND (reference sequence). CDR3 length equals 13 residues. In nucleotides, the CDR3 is TGTGCCAGTAGTGTGGGACTAGCGGGGGACCGGAACTTC. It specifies CASSVGLAGDRNF.

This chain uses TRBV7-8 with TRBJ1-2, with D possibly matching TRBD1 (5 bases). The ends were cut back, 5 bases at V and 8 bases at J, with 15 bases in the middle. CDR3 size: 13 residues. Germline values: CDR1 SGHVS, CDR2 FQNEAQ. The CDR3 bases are TGTGCCAGCAGCGCGGGGCTTATCGCCGGCTACACCTTC. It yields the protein CASSAGLIAGYTF.

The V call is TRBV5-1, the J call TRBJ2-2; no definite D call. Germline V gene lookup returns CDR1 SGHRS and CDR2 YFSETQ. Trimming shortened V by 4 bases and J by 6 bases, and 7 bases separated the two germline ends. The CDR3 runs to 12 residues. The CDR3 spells CASSPSPGELFF. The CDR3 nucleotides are TGCGCCAGCAGCCCCTCCCCCGGGGAGCTGTTTTTT.

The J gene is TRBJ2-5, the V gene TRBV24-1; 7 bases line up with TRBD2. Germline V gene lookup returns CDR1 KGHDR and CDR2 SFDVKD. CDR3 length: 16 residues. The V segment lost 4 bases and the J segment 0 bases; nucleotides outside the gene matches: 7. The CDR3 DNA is TGTGCCACCAGTGACGCTAGCGGTCGGTACCAAGAGACCCAGTACTTC. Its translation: CATSDASGRYQETQYF.

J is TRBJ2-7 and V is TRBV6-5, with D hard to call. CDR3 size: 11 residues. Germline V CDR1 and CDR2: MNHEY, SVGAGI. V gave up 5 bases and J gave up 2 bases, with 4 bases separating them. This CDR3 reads CASSLTYEQYF. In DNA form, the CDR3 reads TGTGCCAGCAGTCTTACCTACGAGCAGTACTTC.

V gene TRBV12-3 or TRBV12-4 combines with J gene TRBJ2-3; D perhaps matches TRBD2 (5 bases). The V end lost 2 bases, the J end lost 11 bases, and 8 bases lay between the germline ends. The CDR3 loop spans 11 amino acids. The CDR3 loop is CASSLRGGQYF. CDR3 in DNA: TGTGCCAGCAGTTTACGGGGTGGGCAGTATTTT.

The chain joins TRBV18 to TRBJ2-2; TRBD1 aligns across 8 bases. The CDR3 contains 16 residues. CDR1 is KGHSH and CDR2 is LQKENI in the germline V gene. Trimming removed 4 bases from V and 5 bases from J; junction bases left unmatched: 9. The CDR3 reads CASSREDRDWTGELFF. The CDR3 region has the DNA TGTGCCAGCTCACGGGAGGACAGGGACTGGACCGGGGAGCTGTTTTTT.

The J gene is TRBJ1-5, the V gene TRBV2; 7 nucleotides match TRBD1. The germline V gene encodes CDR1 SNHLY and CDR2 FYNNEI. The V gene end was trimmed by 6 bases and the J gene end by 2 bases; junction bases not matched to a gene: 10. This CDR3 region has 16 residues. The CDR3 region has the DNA TGTGCCAGCAGAGGGACAGTAACCTCGGGCAATCAGCCCCAGCATTTT. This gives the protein CASRGTVTSGNQPQHF.

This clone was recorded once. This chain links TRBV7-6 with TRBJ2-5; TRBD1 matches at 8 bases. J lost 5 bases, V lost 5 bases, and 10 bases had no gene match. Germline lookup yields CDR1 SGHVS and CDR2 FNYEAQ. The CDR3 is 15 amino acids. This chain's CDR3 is CASSTTGGLAETQYF. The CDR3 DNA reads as TGTGCCAGCAGCACCACAGGGGGTCTAGCGGAGACCCAGTACTTC.

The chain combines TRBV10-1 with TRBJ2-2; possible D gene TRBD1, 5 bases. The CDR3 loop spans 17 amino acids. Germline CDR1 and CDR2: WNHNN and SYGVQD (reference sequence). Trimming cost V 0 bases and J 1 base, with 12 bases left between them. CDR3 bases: TGCGCCAGCAGTGAGTCGGTCAGGGCCAGGAACACCGGGGAGCTGTTTTTT. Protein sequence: CASSESVRARNTGELFF.

The CDR3 region has the DNA TGTGCCAGCTCACTTACCAGGGGCAATGAGCAGTTCTTC. It translates to CASSLTRGNEQFF. The V gene is TRBV18, the J gene TRBJ2-1; D is possibly TRBD1 (6 bases). V was trimmed by 4 bases and J by 6 bases, leaving 10 bases between them. The CDR3 has 13 amino acids. The V gene's germline CDR1 is KGHSH and CDR2 LQKENI.

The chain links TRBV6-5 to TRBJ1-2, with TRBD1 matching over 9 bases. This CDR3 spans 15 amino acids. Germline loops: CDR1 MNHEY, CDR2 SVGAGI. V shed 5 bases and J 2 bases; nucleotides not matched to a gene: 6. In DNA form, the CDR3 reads TGTGCCAGCAGTCACAACAGGGGGCCGAACTATGGCTACACCTTC. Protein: CASSHNRGPNYGYTF.

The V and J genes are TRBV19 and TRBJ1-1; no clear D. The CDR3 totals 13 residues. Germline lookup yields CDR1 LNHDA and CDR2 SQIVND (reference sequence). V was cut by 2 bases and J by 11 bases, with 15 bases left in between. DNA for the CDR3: TGTGCCAGTAGTATAAGTACGGGGATGGATGCTTTCTTT. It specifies CASSISTGMDAFF.

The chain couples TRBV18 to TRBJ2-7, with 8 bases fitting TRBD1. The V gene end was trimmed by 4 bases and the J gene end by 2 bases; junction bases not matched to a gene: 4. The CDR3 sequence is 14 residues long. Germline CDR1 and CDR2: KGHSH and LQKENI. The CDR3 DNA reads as TGTGCCAGCTCACTGGGACAGGCGACCTACGAGCAGTACTTC. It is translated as CASSLGQATYEQYF. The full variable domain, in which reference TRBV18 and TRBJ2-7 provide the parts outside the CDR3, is NAGVMQNPRHLVRRRGQEARLRCSPMKGHSHVYWYRQLPEEGLKFMVYLQKENIIDESGMPKERFSAEFPKEGPSILRIQQVVRGDSAAYFCASSLGQATYEQYFGPGTRLTVT.

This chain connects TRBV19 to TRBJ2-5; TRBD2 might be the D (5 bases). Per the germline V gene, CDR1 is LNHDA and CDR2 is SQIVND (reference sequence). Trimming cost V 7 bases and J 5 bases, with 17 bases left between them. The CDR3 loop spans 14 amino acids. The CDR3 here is CASNPDSGFETQYF. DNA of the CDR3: TGTGCCAGTAACCCTGACTCGGGGTTTGAGACCCAGTACTTC.

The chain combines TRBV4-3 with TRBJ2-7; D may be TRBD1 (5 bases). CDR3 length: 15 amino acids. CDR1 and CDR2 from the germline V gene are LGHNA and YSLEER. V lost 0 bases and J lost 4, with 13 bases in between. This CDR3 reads CASSQDTQGTYEQYF. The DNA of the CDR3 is TGCGCCAGCAGCCAAGATACCCAGGGAACTTACGAGCAGTACTTC.

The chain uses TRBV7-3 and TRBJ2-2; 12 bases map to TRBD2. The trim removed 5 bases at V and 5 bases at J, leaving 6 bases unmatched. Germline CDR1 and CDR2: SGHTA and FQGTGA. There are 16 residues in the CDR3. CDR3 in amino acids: CASSPTLAGGTGELFF. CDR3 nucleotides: TGTGCCAGCAGCCCGACACTAGCGGGGGGAACCGGGGAGCTGTTTTTT.

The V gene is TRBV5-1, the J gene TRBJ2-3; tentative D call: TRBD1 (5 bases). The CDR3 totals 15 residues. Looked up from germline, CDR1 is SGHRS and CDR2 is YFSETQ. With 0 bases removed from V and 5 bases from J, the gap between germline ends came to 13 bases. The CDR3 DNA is TGCGCCAGCAGCTTGGGGGGCCGTAATGGAGATACGCAGTATTTT. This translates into CASSLGGRNGDTQYF. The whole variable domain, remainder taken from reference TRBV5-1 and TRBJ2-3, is KAGVTQTPRYLIKTRGQQVTLSCSPISGHRSVSWYQQTPGQGLQFLFEYFSETQRNKGNFPGRFSGRQFSNSRSEMNVSTLELGDSALYLCASSLGGRNGDTQYFGPGTRLTVL.

Here the CDR3 reads CSVSGTNYGYTF. The CDR3 nucleotides are TGCAGCGTTTCGGGGACTAACTATGGCTACACCTTC. The V call is TRBV29-1, the J call TRBJ1-2; D gene ambiguous. This CDR3 comprises 12 residues. The V end was cut by 5 bases, the J end by 0 bases, with 7 bases between. From germline, CDR1 is SQVTM and CDR2 ANQGSEA.

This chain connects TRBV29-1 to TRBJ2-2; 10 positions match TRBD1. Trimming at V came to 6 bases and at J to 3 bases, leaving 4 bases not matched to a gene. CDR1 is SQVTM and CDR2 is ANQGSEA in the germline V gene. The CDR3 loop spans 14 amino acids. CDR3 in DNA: TGCAGCGTAACCGGGACAGGGGACACCGGGGAGCTGTTTTTT. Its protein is CSVTGTGDTGELFF.

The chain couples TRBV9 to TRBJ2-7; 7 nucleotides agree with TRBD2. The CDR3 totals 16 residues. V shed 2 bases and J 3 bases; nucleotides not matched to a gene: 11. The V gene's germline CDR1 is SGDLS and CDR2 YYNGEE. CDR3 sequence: CASSVGATGGLYEQYF. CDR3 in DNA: TGTGCCAGCAGCGTCGGTGCAACGGGAGGTCTCTACGAGCAGTACTTC.

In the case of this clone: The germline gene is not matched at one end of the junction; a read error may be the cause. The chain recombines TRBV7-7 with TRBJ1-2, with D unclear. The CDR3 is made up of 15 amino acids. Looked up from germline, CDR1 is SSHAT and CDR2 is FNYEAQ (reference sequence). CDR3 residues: CASSLVSGPNYGYTF. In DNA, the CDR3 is TGTGCTAGCAGCTTAGTGTCTGGGCCTAACTATGGCTACACCTTC.